This T cell receptor beta chain emerged from a study of OX40 agonist ivuxolimab in advanced cancers. Looking at the study overall: From about 23 to 85 years was the age range, with a mean of approximately 63 years, and about 78% were male. Overall study results and limits: Expanded peripheral T cells had an undetermined antigen specificity. Dose levels from 0.1 to 3.0 mg/kg saw CD4+ and CD8+ blood T cells expand clonally by week 6.

This clone has a handful of counts. Its antigen is not known. There are 14 residues in the CDR3. CDR1 is MDHEN and CDR2 is SYDVKM in the germline V gene. With 10 bases removed from V and 1 base from J, the gap between germline ends came to 14 bases. Here immunoSEQ multiplex PCR was the method, and the copy in TCRdb shows in-frame clones only, minus some. The data hold approximately 63,000 clones, with over 75% observed a single time. This TCR came from an adult with an advanced solid tumor such as melanoma, head and neck, liver or kidney cancer. Sequenced material: CD4+ or CD8+ T cells sorted from blood, taken in a trial of the OX40 agonist ivuxolimab. The chain combines TRBV28 with TRBJ1-5; unclear D gene. CDR3 DNA sequence: TGTGCCACGGGAGGGTTGGAAAGCAATCAGCCCCAGCATTTT. Residues: CATGGLESNQPQHF.